These 29 T cell receptor beta chains originate from one sample sequenced in a study of blood T cell repertoires in COVID-19. Profiling relied on immunoSEQ multiplex PCR, and the TCRdb table lists in-frame clones only, not all of them. The table has 250,000 or so clones, roughly 88% seen once. Material: peripheral blood. The source of these receptors is a man in his forties who had recovered from COVID-19.

J is TRBJ1-2 and V is TRBV6-2 or TRBV6-3; TRBD1 might be the D (5 bases). Germline V gives CDR1 MNHEY, CDR2 SVGEGT. V was cut by 0 bases and J by 6 bases, with 14 bases left in between. The CDR3 is 15 amino acids. CDR3 nucleotide sequence: TGTGCCAGCAGTTACTCCGGGGGTTCCCTAAATGGCTACACCTTC. Translated, it gives CASSYSGGSLNGYTF.

The rearrangement links TRBV29-1 to TRBJ2-7, with a tentative D call TRBD1 (6 bases). Trimming removed 4 bases at V and 1 base at J, with 23 bases between. Per germline, CDR1 SQVTM and CDR2 ANQGSEA. This CDR3 comprises 17 residues. The CDR3 loop reads CSVVGSGVIVGSYEQYF. Written as DNA, the CDR3 is TGCAGCGTTGTAGGGTCAGGGGTTATTGTTGGGTCCTACGAGCAGTACTTC.

This chain uses TRBV10-1 with TRBJ2-7; 9 nucleotides agree with TRBD1. Losses at the gene ends were 5 bases for V and 4 bases for J; bases not matched to a gene: 3. CDR3 length: 13 residues. Germline CDR1 and CDR2: WNHNN and SYGVQD (reference sequence). In DNA, the CDR3 is TGCGCCAGCAGTAGGGACAGGGCGTACGAGCAGTACTTC. This gives the protein CASSRDRAYEQYF.

The chain has TRBV5-1 and TRBJ2-3; the match to TRBD2 covers 13 bases. This CDR3 is 17 amino acids long. With V trimmed by 3 bases and J by 4 bases, 8 bases remained unmatched. Germline V gene lookup returns CDR1 SGHRS and CDR2 YFSETQ. CDR3 protein: CASSSGLAGSLSDTQYF. The CDR3 DNA sequence: TGCGCCAGCAGCTCGGGACTAGCGGGGTCATTGTCAGATACGCAGTATTTT.

This chain uses TRBV5-4 with TRBJ2-7; 8 bases are shared with TRBD1. The CDR3 loop spans 14 amino acids. The V and J ends lost 0 bases and 3 bases, in that order; junction bases with no gene match: 2. Germline V gene sequence: CDR1 SGHNT, CDR2 YYREEE (reference sequence). The CDR3 reads CASSLGDRYYEQYF. CDR3 sequence (DNA): TGTGCCAGCAGCTTGGGGGACAGGTACTACGAGCAGTACTTC.

CDR3 sequence reads: CSVDSFLAGVLAGETNEQFF. The CDR3 DNA reads TGCAGCGTTGATTCTTTTTTGGCGGGAGTTCTAGCGGGAGAAACGAATGAGCAGTTCTTC. The chain joins TRBV29-1 to TRBJ2-1; TRBD2 matches at 10 bases. The V gene's germline CDR1 is SQVTM and CDR2 ANQGSEA. The CDR3 is made up of 20 amino acids. V dropped 3 bases and J dropped 7; count of bases not matched to a gene: 24.

The chain recombines TRBV7-2 with TRBJ1-6; unclear D gene. The CDR3 covers 15 residues. Germline lookup yields CDR1 SGHTA and CDR2 FQGNSA. Trimming stripped 5 bases from V and 0 bases from J, with 8 bases between. In DNA form, the CDR3 reads TGTGCCAGCAGCGCGGATAGCTCCTATAATTCACCCCTCCACTTT. Its protein product is CASSADSSYNSPLHF.

J is TRBJ1-5 and V is TRBV30; D uncertain. The CDR3 spans 13 residues. Germline lookup yields CDR1 GTSNPN and CDR2 SVGIG (reference sequence). Trimming cost V 4 bases and J 5 bases, with 12 bases left between them. Here the CDR3 DNA reads TGTGCCTGGACTGCCGGGTCCTATCAGCCCCAGCATTTT. Its translation is CAWTAGSYQPQHF.

The chain uses TRBV2 and TRBJ2-3; D is possibly TRBD1 (5 bases). Trimming cost V 4 bases and J 5 bases, with 13 bases left between them. The CDR3 is 14 amino acids. Germline V gene data show CDR1 as SNHLY and CDR2 as FYNNEI. DNA of the CDR3: TGTGCCAGCAGTGTCTTAGGGGCAGGAGATACGCAGTATTTT. Amino acids: CASSVLGAGDTQYF.

This chain links TRBV2 with TRBJ1-1; 8 bases align to TRBD1. J lost 3 bases, V lost 6 bases, and 6 bases had no gene match. CDR1 is SNHLY, CDR2 FYNNEI, per germline. The CDR3 length is 14 residues. The CDR3 reads CASSVRGPHTEAFF. CDR3 sequence (DNA): TGTGCCAGCAGCGTCAGGGGGCCCCACACTGAAGCTTTCTTT.

This clone was observed once. The chain combines TRBV29-1 with TRBJ1-1; 7 bases fit TRBD1. This CDR3 is built from 13 residues. Looked up from germline, CDR1 is SQVTM and CDR2 is ANQGSEA. J lost 1 base, V lost 6 bases, and 5 bases had no gene match. The CDR3 here is CSVSSGGNTEAFF. The CDR3 DNA follows: TGCAGCGTCTCATCAGGGGGGAACACTGAAGCTTTCTTT.

The chain joins TRBV13 to TRBJ1-1; possibly TRBD1 for D (6 bases). Germline CDR1 reads PRHDT; CDR2 reads FYEKMQ (reference sequence). V was shortened by 6 bases and J by 5 bases, with 19 bases between the two germline ends. CDR3 length: 15 amino acids. The chain's CDR3 is CASSQRGFRGTEAFF. The CDR3 coding sequence is TGTGCCAGCAGTCAGAGGGGGTTCAGGGGAACTGAAGCTTTCTTT. Full variable domain (remainder filled in from reference TRBV13 and TRBJ1-1): AAGVIQSPRHLIKEKRETATLKCYPIPRHDTVYWYQQGPGQDPQFLISFYEKMQSDKGSIPDRFSAQQFSDYHSELNMSSLELGDSALYFCASSQRGFRGTEAFFGQGTRLTVV.

J is TRBJ2-7 and V is TRBV2; D is undetermined. The CDR3 is made up of 13 amino acids. Germline loops: CDR1 SNHLY, CDR2 FYNNEI. V gave up 6 bases and J gave up 1 base, with 10 bases separating them. The DNA for the CDR3 is TGTGCCAGCAGATTCACACCGTCCTACGAGCAGTACTTC. Translation: CASRFTPSYEQYF. Based on the CDR3 plus reference TRBV2 and TRBJ2-7, the full variable domain is EPEVTQTPSHQVTQMGQEVILRCVPISNHLYFYWYRQILGQKVEFLVSFYNNEISEKSEIFDDQFSVERPDGSNFTLKIRSTKLEDSAMYFCASRFTPSYEQYFGPGTRLTVT.

The chain couples TRBV5-1 to TRBJ2-1; 11 nucleotides align to TRBD2. The CDR3 loop spans 17 amino acids. Germline lookup yields CDR1 SGHRS and CDR2 YFSETQ. V shed 0 bases and J 2 bases; nucleotides not matched to a gene: 4. The CDR3 coding sequence is TGCGCCAGCAGCTTGGTTGTAGCGGGAGGGCCCTACAATGAGCAGTTCTTC. Translated: CASSLVVAGGPYNEQFF.

As concerns this clone: A read error may produce the germline difference seen at one junction end. The genes are TRBV7-7 and TRBJ2-5, with D uncertain. The germline gives CDR1 SSHAT, CDR2 FNYEAQ (reference sequence). This CDR3 is built from 13 residues. CDR3 bases: TGTGCTAGCAGCTTAGGCCCGGAAGAGACCCAGTACTTC. Translation: CASSLGPEETQYF.

V usage is TRBV10-3 and J usage is TRBJ1-2; 7 bases align to TRBD1. This CDR3 has 14 amino acids. The ends lost 10 bases at V and 4 bases at J; junction bases unmatched: 12. Germline V lookup: CDR1 ENHRY, CDR2 SYGVKD. Here the CDR3 DNA reads TGTGCCAGCGGGGCCCGGGACAGCCTCTATGGCTACACCTTC. Translating gives CASGARDSLYGYTF.

This sequence joins TRBV5-1 and TRBJ1-2; 7 nucleotides match TRBD1. The CDR3 spans 13 residues. Trimming removed 4 bases from V and 5 bases from J; junction bases left unmatched: 5. In germline, CDR1 is SGHRS, CDR2 YFSETQ. CDR3 protein: CASSPRGQYGYTF. The CDR3 bases are TGCGCCAGCAGCCCGAGGGGACAGTATGGCTACACCTTC.

This chain links TRBV7-9 with TRBJ2-5; D not certain. The CDR3 is made up of 14 amino acids. Looked up from germline, CDR1 is SEHNR and CDR2 is FQNEAQ (reference sequence). Trimming shortened V by 3 bases and J by 2 bases, and 10 bases separated the two germline ends. The CDR3 is CASSFLNFQETQYF. The CDR3, as DNA: TGTGCCAGCAGCTTTCTGAACTTTCAAGAGACCCAGTACTTC.

The chain joins TRBV30 to TRBJ1-4, with 7 bases that match TRBD1. There are 13 residues in the CDR3. V shed 7 bases, J shed 7 bases, and the junction held 9 bases outside the gene matches. The germline gives CDR1 GTSNPN, CDR2 SVGIG (reference sequence). This CDR3 is CALEEGAGEKLFF. The CDR3, as DNA: TGTGCCTTAGAGGAGGGGGCAGGTGAAAAACTGTTTTTT.

The V call is TRBV6-6, the J call TRBJ2-3, with 7 bases fitting TRBD2. V lost 4 bases to trimming and J lost 5 bases; unmatched junction nucleotides: 6. The CDR3 is 14 amino acids. CDR1 and CDR2 (germline): MNHNY, SVGAGI (reference sequence). The DNA of the CDR3 is TGTGCCAGCAGTTCTACTAGCGATGGAGATACGCAGTATTTT. It specifies CASSSTSDGDTQYF.

The chain links TRBV12-3 or TRBV12-4 to TRBJ1-1, with a tentative D call TRBD1 (5 bases). Trimming took 3 bases from V and 7 from J, leaving 12 bases between them. The CDR3 sequence is 13 residues long. The CDR3 bases are TGTGCCAGCAGTTTTAAGGGGCAGAATGAAGCTTTCTTT. It specifies CASSFKGQNEAFF.

J is TRBJ1-5 and V is TRBV2; D uncertain. The length of the CDR3 is 17 residues. Germline V gene data show CDR1 as SNHLY and CDR2 as FYNNEI. V lost 5 bases and J lost 0, with 17 bases in between. CDR3 sequence: CASSQRWAVNSNQPQHF. The CDR3 bases are TGTGCCAGCAGTCAAAGGTGGGCAGTAAATAGCAATCAGCCCCAGCATTTT.

This clone was recorded only once. The V call is TRBV30, the J call TRBJ2-7; D possibly corresponds to TRBD1 (5 bases). The CDR3 runs 14 residues. Trimming left V 0 bases short and J 4 bases short, with 13 bases between. Germline lookup yields CDR1 GTSNPN and CDR2 SVGIG (reference sequence). The CDR3 reads CAWSVEQGRYEQYF. The DNA of the CDR3 is TGTGCCTGGAGTGTCGAGCAGGGCCGATACGAGCAGTACTTC. Supplemented by reference TRBV30 and TRBJ2-7, the full variable domain reads SQTIHQWPATLVQPVGSPLSLECTVEGTSNPNLYWYRQAAGRGLQLLFYSVGIGQISSEVPQNLSASRPQDRQFILSSKKLLLSDSGFYLCAWSVEQGRYEQYFGPGTRLTVT.

For the CDR3, the DNA is TGTGCCAGCAGTCACCGGACTAGTCGGGAGACCCAGTACTTC. Residues: CASSHRTSRETQYF. V is TRBV6-6 and J is TRBJ2-5, with 7 bases lining up with TRBD2. The CDR3 consists of 14 residues. In germline, CDR1 is MNHNY, CDR2 SVGAGI (reference sequence). Trimming took 5 bases from V and 5 from J; bases not matched to a gene: 8.

The chain uses TRBV7-9 and TRBJ2-5, with D maybe TRBD1 (5 bases). There are 17 residues in the CDR3. Germline V CDR1 and CDR2: SEHNR, FQNEAQ (reference sequence). The V gene lost 4 bases and the J gene lost 2 bases, with 20 bases spanning the gap. CDR3 loop: CASSSPWGRAKQETQYF. In DNA form, the CDR3 reads TGTGCCAGCAGCTCCCCTTGGGGCAGGGCTAAACAAGAGACCCAGTACTTC.

V is TRBV29-1 and J is TRBJ1-2; no reliable D call. The CDR3 loop spans 13 amino acids. The ends were cut back, 6 bases at V and 7 bases at J, with 18 bases in the middle. CDR1 is SQVTM and CDR2 is ANQGSEA in the germline V gene. CDR3 sequence: CSVNPGGYSGYTF. CDR3 DNA sequence: TGCAGCGTGAACCCAGGAGGGTATAGTGGCTACACCTTC.

The chain links TRBV24-1 to TRBJ1-2; no clear D. Trimming took off 2 bases at V and 2 bases at J, with 11 bases between the two ends. This CDR3 is 15 amino acids long. CDR1 and CDR2 (germline): KGHDR, SFDVKD. The CDR3 DNA follows: TGTGCCACCAGTGATTCGAGAGATCCCAACTATGGCTACACCTTC. It specifies CATSDSRDPNYGYTF.

In nucleotides, the CDR3 is TGCGCCAGCAGCCAAGTAGGGGGTCGTAGCGGGCGTGGGTGGGATACGCAGTATTTT. Translating gives CASSQVGGRSGRGWDTQYF. V gene TRBV4-1 combines with J gene TRBJ2-3; D perhaps matches TRBD2 (7 bases). Germline values: CDR1 MGHRA, CDR2 YSYEKL. CDR3 size: 19 residues. Trimming removed 1 base from V and 6 bases from J, with 26 bases in between.

The CDR3 DNA is TGCAGCGCCGGGGATGTGGGCAAAAACATTCAGTACTTC. Its translation: CSAGDVGKNIQYF. This rearrangement joins TRBV29-1 to TRBJ2-4; TRBD2 is a possible D gene (5 bases). The CDR3 has 13 amino acids. The V end lost 7 bases, the J end lost 3 bases, and 13 bases lay between the germline ends. Looked up from germline, CDR1 is SQVTM and CDR2 is ANQGSEA.